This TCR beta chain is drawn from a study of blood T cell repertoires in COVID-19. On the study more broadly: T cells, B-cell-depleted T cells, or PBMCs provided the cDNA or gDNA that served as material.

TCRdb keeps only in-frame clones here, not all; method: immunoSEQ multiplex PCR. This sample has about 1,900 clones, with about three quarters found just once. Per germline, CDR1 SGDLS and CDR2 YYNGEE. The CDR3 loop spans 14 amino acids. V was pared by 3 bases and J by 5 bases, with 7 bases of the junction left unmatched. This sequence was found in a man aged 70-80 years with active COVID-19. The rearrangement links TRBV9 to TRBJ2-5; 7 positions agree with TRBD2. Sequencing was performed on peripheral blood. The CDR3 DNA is TGTGCCAGCAGCGCCGAGCAGGGAGGGGAGACCCAGTACTTC. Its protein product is CASSAEQGGETQYF.